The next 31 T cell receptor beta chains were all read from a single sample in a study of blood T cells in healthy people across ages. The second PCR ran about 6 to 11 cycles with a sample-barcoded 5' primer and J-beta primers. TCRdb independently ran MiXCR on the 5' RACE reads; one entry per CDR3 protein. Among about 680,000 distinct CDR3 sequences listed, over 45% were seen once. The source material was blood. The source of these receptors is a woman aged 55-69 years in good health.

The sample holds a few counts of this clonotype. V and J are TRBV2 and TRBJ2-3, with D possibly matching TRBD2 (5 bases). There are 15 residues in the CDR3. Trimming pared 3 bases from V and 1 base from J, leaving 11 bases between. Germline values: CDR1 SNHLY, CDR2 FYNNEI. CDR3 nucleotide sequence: TGTGCCAGCAGTGATGCGGACTTAGGCACAGATACGCAGTATTTT. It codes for CASSDADLGTDTQYF. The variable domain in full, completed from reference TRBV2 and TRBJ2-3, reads EPEVTQTPSHQVTQMGQEVILRCVPISNHLYFYWYRQILGQKVEFLVSFYNNEISEKSEIFDDQFSVERPDGSNFTLKIRSTKLEDSAMYFCASSDADLGTDTQYFGPGTRLTVL.

CDR3 amino acids: CASSYLQSTGWGSPLHF. The CDR3 DNA reads as TGTGCCAGCAGTTACCTTCAATCGACAGGTTGGGGTTCACCCCTCCACTTT. This rearrangement joins TRBV6-6 to TRBJ1-6; D might be TRBD1 (6 bases). Per germline, CDR1 MNHNY and CDR2 SVGAGI (reference sequence). CDR3 length equals 17 residues. Deletions cut 2 bases from V and 9 bases from J, with 20 bases between.

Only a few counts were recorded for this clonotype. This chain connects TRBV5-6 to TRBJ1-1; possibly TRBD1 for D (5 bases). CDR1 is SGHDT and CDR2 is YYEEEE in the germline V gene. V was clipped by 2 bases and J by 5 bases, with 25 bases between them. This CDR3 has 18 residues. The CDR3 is CASSFAPFLRERGTEAFF. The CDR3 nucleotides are TGTGCCAGCAGCTTTGCACCCTTTCTCAGGGAAAGGGGTACTGAAGCTTTCTTT.

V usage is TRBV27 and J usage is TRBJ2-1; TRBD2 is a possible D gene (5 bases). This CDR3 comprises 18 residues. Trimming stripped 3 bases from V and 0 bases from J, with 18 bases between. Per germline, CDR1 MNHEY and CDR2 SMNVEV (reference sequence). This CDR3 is CASSFEIRRRDSYNEQFF. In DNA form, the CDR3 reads TGTGCCAGCAGTTTTGAGATTCGGCGTCGGGACTCCTACAATGAGCAGTTCTTC.

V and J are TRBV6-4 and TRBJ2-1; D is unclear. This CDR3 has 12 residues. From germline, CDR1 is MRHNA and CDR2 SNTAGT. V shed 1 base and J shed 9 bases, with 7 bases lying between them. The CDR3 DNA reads TGTGCCAGCAGTGACTTCCGTTTTGAGCAGTTCTTC. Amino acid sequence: CASSDFRFEQFF.

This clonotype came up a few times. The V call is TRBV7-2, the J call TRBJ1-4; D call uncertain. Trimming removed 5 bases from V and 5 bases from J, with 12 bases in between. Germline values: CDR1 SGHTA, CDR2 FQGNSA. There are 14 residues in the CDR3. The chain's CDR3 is CASSPAGINEKLFF. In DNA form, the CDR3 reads TGTGCCAGCAGCCCGGCCGGGATCAATGAAAAACTGTTTTTT.

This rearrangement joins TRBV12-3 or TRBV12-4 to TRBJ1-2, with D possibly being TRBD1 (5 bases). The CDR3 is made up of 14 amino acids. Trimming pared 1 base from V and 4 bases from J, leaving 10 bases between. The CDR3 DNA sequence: TGTGCCAGCAGTTTAGGACAGAGCCCCTATGGCTACACCTTC. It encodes CASSLGQSPYGYTF.

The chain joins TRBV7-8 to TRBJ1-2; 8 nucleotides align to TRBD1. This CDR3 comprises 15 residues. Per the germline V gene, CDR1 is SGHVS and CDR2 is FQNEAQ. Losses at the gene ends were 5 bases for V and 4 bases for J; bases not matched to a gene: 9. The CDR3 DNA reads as TGTGCCAGCAGCCCTGGACAGGGTCACTCCTATGGCTACACCTTC. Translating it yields CASSPGQGHSYGYTF.

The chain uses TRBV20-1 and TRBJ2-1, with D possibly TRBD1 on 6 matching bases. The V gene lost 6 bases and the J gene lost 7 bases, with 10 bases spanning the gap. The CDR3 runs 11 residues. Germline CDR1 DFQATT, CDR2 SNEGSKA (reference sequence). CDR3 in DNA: TGCAGTGCGGGGGCCTTTAATGAGCAGTTCTTC. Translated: CSAGAFNEQFF.

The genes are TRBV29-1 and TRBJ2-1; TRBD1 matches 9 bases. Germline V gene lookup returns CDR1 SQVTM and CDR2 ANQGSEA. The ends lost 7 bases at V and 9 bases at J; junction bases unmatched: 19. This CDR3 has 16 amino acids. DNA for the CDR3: TGCAGCGGACAGGGGGTCTGGGACCATAAAACCCGTGAGCAGTTCTTC. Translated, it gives CSGQGVWDHKTREQFF.

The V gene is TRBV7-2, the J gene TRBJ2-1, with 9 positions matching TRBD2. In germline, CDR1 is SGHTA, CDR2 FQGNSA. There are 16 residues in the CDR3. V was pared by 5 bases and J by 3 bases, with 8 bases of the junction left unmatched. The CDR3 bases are TGTGCCAGCAGCCCCAGATTGACTAGCGGCTACAATGAGCAGTTCTTC. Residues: CASSPRLTSGYNEQFF. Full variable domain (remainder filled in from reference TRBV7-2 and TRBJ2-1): GAGVSQSPSNKVTEKGKDVELRCDPISGHTALYWYRQSLGQGLEFLIYFQGNSAPDKSGLPSDRFSAERTGGSVSTLTIQRTQQEDSAVYLCASSPRLTSGYNEQFFGPGTRLTVL.

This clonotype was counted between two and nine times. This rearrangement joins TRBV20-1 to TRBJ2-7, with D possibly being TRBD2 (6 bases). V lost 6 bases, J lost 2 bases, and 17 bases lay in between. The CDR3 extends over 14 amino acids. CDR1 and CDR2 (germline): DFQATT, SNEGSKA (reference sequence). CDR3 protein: CSARATLAAYEQYF. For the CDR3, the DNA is TGCAGTGCCCGAGCGACACTAGCCGCCTACGAGCAGTACTTC.

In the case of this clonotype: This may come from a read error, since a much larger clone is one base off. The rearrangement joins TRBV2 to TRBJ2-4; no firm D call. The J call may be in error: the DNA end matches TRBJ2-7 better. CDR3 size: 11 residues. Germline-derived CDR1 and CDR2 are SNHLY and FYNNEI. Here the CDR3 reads CASRFAYEQYF. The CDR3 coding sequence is TGTGCCAGCAGGTTTGCCTACGAGCAGTACTTC.

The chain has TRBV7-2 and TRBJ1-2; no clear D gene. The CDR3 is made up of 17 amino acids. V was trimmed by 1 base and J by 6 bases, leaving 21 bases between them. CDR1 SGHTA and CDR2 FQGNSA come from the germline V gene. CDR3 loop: CASSLGARPGEGDGYTF. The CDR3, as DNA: TGTGCCAGCAGCTTAGGGGCTAGGCCTGGTGAGGGCGATGGCTACACCTTC.

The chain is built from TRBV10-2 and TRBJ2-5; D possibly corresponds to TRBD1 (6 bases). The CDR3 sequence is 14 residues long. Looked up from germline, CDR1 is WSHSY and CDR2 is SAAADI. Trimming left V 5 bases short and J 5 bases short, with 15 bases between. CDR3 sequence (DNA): TGCGCCAGCAGTAAGGGGACAAAAGCGGAGACCCAGTACTTC. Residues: CASSKGTKAETQYF.

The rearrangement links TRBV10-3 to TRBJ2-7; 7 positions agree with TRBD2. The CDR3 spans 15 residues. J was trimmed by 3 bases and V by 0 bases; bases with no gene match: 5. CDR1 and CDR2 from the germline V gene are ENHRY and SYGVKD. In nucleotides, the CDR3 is TGTGCCATCAGTGAGTCGGGGGGGTTGGGCTACGAGCAGTACTTC. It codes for CAISESGGLGYEQYF.

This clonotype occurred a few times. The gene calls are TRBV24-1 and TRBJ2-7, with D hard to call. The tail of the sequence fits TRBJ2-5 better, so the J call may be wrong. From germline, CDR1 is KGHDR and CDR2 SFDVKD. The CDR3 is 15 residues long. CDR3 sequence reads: CATSDSQGFRETQYF. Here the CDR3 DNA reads TGTGCCACCAGTGATTCCCAAGGATTCCGGGAGACCCAGTACTTC.

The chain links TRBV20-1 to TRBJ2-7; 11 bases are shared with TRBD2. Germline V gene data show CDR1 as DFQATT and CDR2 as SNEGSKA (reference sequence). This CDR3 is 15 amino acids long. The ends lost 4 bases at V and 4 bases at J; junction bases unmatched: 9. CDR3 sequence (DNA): TGCAGTGCTACTATTTATAGCGGGAGGGCGTACGAGCAGTACTTC. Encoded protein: CSATIYSGRAYEQYF.

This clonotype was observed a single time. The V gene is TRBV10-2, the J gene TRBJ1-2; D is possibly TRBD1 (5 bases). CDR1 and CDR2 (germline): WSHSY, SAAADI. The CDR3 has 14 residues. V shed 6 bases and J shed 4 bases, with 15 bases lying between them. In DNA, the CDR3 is TGCGCCAGCAGCCAGGAGGATGGGGGCTATGGCTACACCTTC. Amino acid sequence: CASSQEDGGYGYTF.

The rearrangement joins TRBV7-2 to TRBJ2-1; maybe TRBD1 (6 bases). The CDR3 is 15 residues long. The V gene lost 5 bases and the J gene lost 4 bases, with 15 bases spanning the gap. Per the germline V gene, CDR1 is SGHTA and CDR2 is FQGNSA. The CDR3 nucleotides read TGTGCCAGCAGCCCAACGGGACAACAATACAATGAGCAGTTCTTC. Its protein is CASSPTGQQYNEQFF.

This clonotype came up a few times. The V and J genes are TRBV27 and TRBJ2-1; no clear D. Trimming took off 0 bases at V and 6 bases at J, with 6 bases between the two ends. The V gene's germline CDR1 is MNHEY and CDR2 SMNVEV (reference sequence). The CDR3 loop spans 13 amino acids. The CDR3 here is CASSLSYSNEQFF. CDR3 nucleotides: TGTGCCAGCAGTTTATCATATTCCAATGAGCAGTTCTTC.

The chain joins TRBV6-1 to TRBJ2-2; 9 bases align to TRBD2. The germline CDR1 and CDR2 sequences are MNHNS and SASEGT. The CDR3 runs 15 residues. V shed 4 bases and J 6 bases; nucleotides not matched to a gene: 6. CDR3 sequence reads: CASSVSGSKAGELFF. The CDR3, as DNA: TGTGCCAGCAGTGTTAGCGGGAGTAAGGCCGGGGAGCTGTTTTTT.

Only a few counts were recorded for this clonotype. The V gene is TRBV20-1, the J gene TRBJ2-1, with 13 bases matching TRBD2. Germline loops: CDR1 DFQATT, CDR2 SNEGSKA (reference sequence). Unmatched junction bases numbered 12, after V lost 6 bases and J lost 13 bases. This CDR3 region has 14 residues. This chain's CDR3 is CSAGGLAGRGDQFF. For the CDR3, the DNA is TGCAGTGCGGGGGGACTAGCGGGGAGGGGAGATCAGTTCTTC.

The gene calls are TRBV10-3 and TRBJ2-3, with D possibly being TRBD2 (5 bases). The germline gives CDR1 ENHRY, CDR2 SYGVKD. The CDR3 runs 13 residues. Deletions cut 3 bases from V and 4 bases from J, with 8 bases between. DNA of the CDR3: TGTGCCATCAGTGACTTGGAGGCAGATACGCAGTATTTT. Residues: CAISDLEADTQYF.

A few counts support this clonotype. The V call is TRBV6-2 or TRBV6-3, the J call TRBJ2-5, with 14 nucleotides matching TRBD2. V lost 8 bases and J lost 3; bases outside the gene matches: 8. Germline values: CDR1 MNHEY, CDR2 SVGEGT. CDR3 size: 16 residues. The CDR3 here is CASAFGLAGGKETQYF. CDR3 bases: TGTGCCAGCGCTTTCGGACTAGCGGGAGGAAAAGAGACCCAGTACTTC.

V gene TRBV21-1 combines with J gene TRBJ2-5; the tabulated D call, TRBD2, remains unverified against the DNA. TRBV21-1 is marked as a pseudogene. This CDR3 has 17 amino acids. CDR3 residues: CASHGRDLVKSRETQYF. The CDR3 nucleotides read TGTGCCAGCCATGGACGAGACCTAGTTAAATCGAGAGAGACCCAGTACTTC.

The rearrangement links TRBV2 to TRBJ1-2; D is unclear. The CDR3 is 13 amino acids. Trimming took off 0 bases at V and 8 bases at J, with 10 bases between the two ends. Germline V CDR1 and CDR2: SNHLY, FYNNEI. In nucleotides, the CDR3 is TGTGCCAGCAGTGAAGCGTATATTAGGGGCTACACCTTC. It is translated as CASSEAYIRGYTF.

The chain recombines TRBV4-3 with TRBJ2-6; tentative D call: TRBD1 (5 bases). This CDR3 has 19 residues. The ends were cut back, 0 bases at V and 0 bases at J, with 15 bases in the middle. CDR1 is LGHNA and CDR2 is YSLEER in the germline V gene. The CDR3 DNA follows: TGCGCCAGCAGCCAAGACGCGACAGTTATCCCCTCTGGGGCCAACGTCCTGACTTTC. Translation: CASSQDATVIPSGANVLTF.

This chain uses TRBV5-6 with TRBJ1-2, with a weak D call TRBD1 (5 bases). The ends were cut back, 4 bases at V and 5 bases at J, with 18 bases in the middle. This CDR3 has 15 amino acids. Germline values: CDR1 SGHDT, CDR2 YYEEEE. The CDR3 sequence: CASSSLRDGNYGYTF. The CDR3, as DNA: TGTGCCAGCAGCAGCCTCCGGGACGGAAATTATGGCTACACCTTC.

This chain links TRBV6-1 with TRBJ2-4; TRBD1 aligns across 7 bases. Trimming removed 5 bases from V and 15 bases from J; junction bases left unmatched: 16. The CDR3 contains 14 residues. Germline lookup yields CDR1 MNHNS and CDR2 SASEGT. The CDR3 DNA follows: TGTGCCAGCAGTAAGGTCAGGGGGTTATACGAGCGGTACTTC. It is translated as CASSKVRGLYERYF.

The CDR3 region has the DNA TGCAGCGGTAAGCTACCTGGCGAGCAGTACTTC. This codes for CSGKLPGEQYF. The V and J genes are TRBV29-1 and TRBJ2-5; D remains unclear. With the DNA end fitting TRBJ2-7 better, the J assignment may be wrong. Germline-derived CDR1 and CDR2 are SQVTM and ANQGSEA. The CDR3 covers 11 residues.